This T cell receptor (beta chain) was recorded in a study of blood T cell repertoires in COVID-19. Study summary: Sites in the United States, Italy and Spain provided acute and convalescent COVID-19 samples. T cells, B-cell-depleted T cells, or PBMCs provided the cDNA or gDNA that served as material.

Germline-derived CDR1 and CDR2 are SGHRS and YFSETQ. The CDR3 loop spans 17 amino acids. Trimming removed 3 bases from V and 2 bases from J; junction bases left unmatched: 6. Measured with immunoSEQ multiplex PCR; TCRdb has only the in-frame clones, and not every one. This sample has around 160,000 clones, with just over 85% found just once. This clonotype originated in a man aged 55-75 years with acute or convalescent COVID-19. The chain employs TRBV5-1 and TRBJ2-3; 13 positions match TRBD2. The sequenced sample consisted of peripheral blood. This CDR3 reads CASSSQGLAGYTDTQYF. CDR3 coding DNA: TGCGCCAGCAGCTCACAGGGACTAGCGGGATACACAGATACGCAGTATTTT.